This TCR beta chain was retrieved from a study of blood T cell repertoires in COVID-19. Across the study: PBMCs, B-cell-depleted T cells, or T cells were the source of the cDNA or gDNA that made up the material.

J lost 6 bases, V lost 2 bases, and 6 bases had no gene match. This CDR3 region has 16 residues. In germline, CDR1 is KGHSH, CDR2 LQKENI. Some clones are missing from TCRdb's copy, which holds only in-frame ones; the method was immunoSEQ multiplex PCR. The data show 300,000 to 400,000 clones, with roughly 86% seen just once and roughly 9.9% held by the top ten. Patients from Seattle were sampled longitudinally, starting during active infection. This TCR derives from a man between 25 and 39 years old with COVID-19, enrolled during active disease. V is TRBV18 and J is TRBJ2-1; 11 nucleotides match TRBD1. Material: peripheral blood. CDR3 nucleotide sequence: TGTGCCAGCTCACCAGAACCGGGACAGGGGGTCAATGAGCAGTTCTTC. It encodes CASSPEPGQGVNEQFF.